Here is one T cell receptor (beta chain) with its context. This specimen belongs to a study of shared clonotypes between healthy human individuals. J gave up 6 bases and V 6 bases, and 6 bases lay outside the gene matches. The CDR3 length is 13 residues. The germline V gene has CDR1 SNHLY and CDR2 FYNNEI. Produced via immunoSEQ multiplex PCR; TCRdb's table is partial and in-frame only. The table records around 700,000 clones, about 74% of them present only once. Sequencing was performed on memory CD4+ T cells sorted from blood. The subset was: CD45RA-negative fraction. The genes are TRBV2 and TRBJ2-7; 9 bases line up with TRBD2. This receptor was identified in a woman aged 25 to 39 in good health. In nucleotides, the CDR3 is TGTGCCAGCAGGTGGGAGACTAGCGGCGAGCAGTACTTC. Translating it yields CASRWETSGEQYF.